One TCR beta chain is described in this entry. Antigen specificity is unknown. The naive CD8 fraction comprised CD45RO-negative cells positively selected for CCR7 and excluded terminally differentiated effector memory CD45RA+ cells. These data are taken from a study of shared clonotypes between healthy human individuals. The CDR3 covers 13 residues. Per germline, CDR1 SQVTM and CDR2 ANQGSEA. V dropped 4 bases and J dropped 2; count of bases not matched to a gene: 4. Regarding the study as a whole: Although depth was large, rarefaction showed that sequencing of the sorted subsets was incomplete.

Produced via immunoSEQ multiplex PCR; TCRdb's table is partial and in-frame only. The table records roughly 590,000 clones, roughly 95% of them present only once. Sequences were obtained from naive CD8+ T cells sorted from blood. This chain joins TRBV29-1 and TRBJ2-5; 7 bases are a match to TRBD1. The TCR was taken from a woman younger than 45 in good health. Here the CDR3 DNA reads TGCAGCGTTGTGAGGGACAGACAAGAGACCCAGTACTTC. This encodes CSVVRDRQETQYF.